The clone carrying this T cell receptor beta chain occurred a few times. Its antigen remains unknown. V was shortened by 1 base and J by 6 bases, with 15 bases between the two germline ends. The CDR3 covers 15 residues. Germline V lookup: CDR1 LNHNV, CDR2 YYDKDF (reference sequence). Constant-region reverse primers amplified full-length variable regions, followed by semi-nested Nested Universal Primer A PCR. TCRdb used MiXCR to reprocess the 5' RACE reads, holding one entry per CDR3 protein. The table has approximately 50,000 distinct CDR3 sequences, about 20% seen once. Study-level findings and limits: Tumor Tregs overlapped most with tumor, then blood, naive CD4+ cells. Tumor memory CD4+ T cell TCR gene usage clustered with blood and lymph node memory CD4+ cells and lymph node naive CD4+ cells. Larger-cohort validation covered only one TCR beta V-J rearrangement.

Treg sorting used a CD4+CD25+CD127-/low gate. The sample consisted of tumor-infiltrating Tregs sorted from the breast tumor. This rearrangement joins TRBV15 to TRBJ1-2; no clear D gene. The receptor was derived from a female donor with breast cancer. DNA for the CDR3: TGTGCCACCAGCAGAGGAAGAGCGGTCTTGGATGGCTACACCTTC. Translated, it gives CATSRGRAVLDGYTF.